These T cell receptor beta chains were read from a single sample in a study of cytomegalovirus exposure and HLA in healthy donors. Assay: immunoSEQ multiplex PCR; the TCRdb copy retains only in-frame clones and omits some. The sample consists of about 200,000 clones, over 80% of them appearing once. Sequenced: PBMCs. The receptors stem from a woman younger than 35 in good health and CMV-seronegative. CDR3s include the opening cysteine and the closing phenylalanine or tryptophan. The order of the fields is D gene, J gene, V gene, CDR3 length, clone size, CDR3 DNA, CDR3 protein. D genes are given only for firm matches. Clone size is shown for a subset of rows, as once, few, many or a class of expanded clone.

>TRBD1|TRBJ2-7|TRBV2|14|few
TGTGCCAGCAGTGAAGTCAGGGGGCGGCACGAGCAGTACTTC
CASSEVRGRHEQYF
>TRBD2|TRBJ2-7|TRBV5-1|14|-
TGCGCCAGCAGCCCTACTAGCGGGGCCTACGAGCAGTACTTC
CASSPTSGAYEQYF
>-|TRBJ1-2|TRBV28|13|once
TGTGCCAGCAGTTTGGGCAGAGACTATGGCTACACCTTC
CASSLGRDYGYTF
>-|TRBJ2-7|TRBV30|12|-
TGTGCCTGGAGTACCGGTGTTGCGGATCGGTACTTC
CAWSTGVADRYF
>TRBD1|TRBJ2-3|TRBV27|15|-
TGTGCCAGCAGGCTACAGGGGGCAGCGACAGATACGCAGTATTTT
CASRLQGAATDTQYF
>TRBD2|TRBJ2-3|TRBV4-1|18|once
TGCGCCAGCAGCCTTTTAGGAGGACTAGCGGGAGGGCCAGATACGCAGTATTTT
CASSLLGGLAGGPDTQYF
>TRBD2|TRBJ2-7|TRBV13|16|-
TGTGCCAGCAGCGCCGGTAGCGGGGGGGCGCGGTACGAGCAGTACTTC
CASSAGSGGARYEQYF
>-|TRBJ2-1|TRBV30|14|once
TGTGCCTGGAGCCGACCTTCGTGGTCGAATGAGCAGTTCTTC
CAWSRPSWSNEQFF
>-|TRBJ2-1|TRBV5-4|15|-
TGTGCCAGCAGTTTGACTGGGGGGGGCATGAATGAGCAGTTCTTC
CASSLTGGGMNEQFF
>TRBD2|TRBJ2-1|TRBV11-2|18|-
TGTGCCAGCAGCTTCCCCGTAGCGGGAGGGAGGTTGAGCAATGAGCAGTTCTTC
CASSFPVAGGRLSNEQFF
>TRBD1|TRBJ1-2|TRBV9|17|-
TGTGCCAGCAGCCTCAAAGGGGGACAGACTTTTAACTATGGCTACACCTTC
CASSLKGGQTFNYGYTF
>TRBD2|TRBJ2-1|TRBV15|16|-
TGTGCCACCAGCAAATTGAGCGGGAGGGCCTACAATGAGCAGTTCTTC
CATSKLSGRAYNEQFF
>TRBD2|TRBJ2-1|TRBV5-1|16|once
TGCGCCAGCAGCTTGGCCCGGGGGGAGGGCCACAATGAGCAGTTCTTC
CASSLARGEGHNEQFF
>-|TRBJ2-5|TRBV5-1|11|-
TGCGCCAGCAGCTTAAAAGAGACCCAGTACTTC
CASSLKETQYF
>-|TRBJ1-1|TRBV5-1|13|-
TGCGCCAGCAGCTGGGGGGTAAACACTGAAGCTTTCTTT
CASSWGVNTEAFF
>-|TRBJ1-3|TRBV5-1|16|-
TGCGCCAGCAGCTTGGCTGGGCCAGCCTCTGGAAACACCATATATTTT
CASSLAGPASGNTIYF
>-|TRBJ1-5|TRBV2|12|few
TGTGCCAGCCGGCAGCTCAATCATCCCCAGCATTTT
CASRQLNHPQHF
>-|TRBJ1-3|TRBV7-6|17|once
TGTGCCAGCAGCCCAGGGTGGGGAGCCTTCTCTGGAAACACCATATATTTT
CASSPGWGAFSGNTIYF
>TRBD2|TRBJ2-3|TRBV10-3|15|-
TGTGCCATCAGTCCTAGCGGGACCGGCACAGATACGCAGTATTTT
CAISPSGTGTDTQYF